This record covers a single T cell receptor beta chain. This record comes from a study of cytomegalovirus exposure and HLA in healthy donors. PCR amplification relied on 60 Vbeta primers (plus 13 Jbeta primers). Repertoires were generated with immunoSEQ multiplex PCR, while TCRdb's copy carries only in-frame clones and drops some. Found here are 100,000 to 150,000 clones, approximately 86% of them singletons; the top ten hold about 1.5%. The germline CDR1 and CDR2 sequences are SNHLY and FYNNEI. J gave up 4 bases and V 9 bases, and 7 bases lay outside the gene matches. This CDR3 is 14 amino acids long.

The rearrangement links TRBV2 to TRBJ2-1, with TRBD2 matching over 9 bases. Sequenced: PBMCs. This sequence originates from a boy aged 5-17 years in good health and CMV-seronegative. CDR3 protein: CARRAGGKYNEQFF. CDR3 coding DNA: TGTGCCAGGAGAGCGGGAGGAAAGTACAATGAGCAGTTCTTC. Supplemented by reference TRBV2 and TRBJ2-1, the full variable domain reads EPEVTQTPSHQVTQMGQEVILRCVPISNHLYFYWYRQILGQKVEFLVSFYNNEISEKSEIFDDQFSVERPDGSNFTLKIRSTKLEDSAMYFCARRAGGKYNEQFFGPGTRLTVL.